This TCR beta chain was found in a study of neurological immune-mediated disorders. Whole-study context: A relapsing-remitting course was seen in about 90% of the roughly 34 multiple sclerosis patients and a secondary progressive course in 3.

TCRdb recomputed calls from the 5' RACE reads with MiXCR, one row per CDR3 protein. The data contain roughly 71,000 distinct CDR3 sequences, roughly 3.9% of them singletons. There are many counts of this clonotype. Its target is unknown. Findings of the study overall: Patients with HTLV-1-associated myelopathy had the highest level of TCR clonal expansion, whereas patients with multiple sclerosis had the lowest level, falling beneath the level found in healthy controls. Grouping of repertoires by phylogeny put those of 18 of 34 multiple sclerosis patients into a single related-CDR3 cluster, a possible signature.

This receptor was obtained from a man aged 30-40 years with multiple sclerosis. What was sequenced was PBMCs.

The CDR3 DNA follows: TGCGCCAGCAGTGATATCAGGGGAAGCACAGATACGCAGTATTTT. Encoded protein: CASSDIRGSTDTQYF. V gene TRBV10-2 combines with J gene TRBJ2-3, with a weak D call TRBD1 (6 bases). The CDR3 has 15 amino acids. Trimming pared 3 bases from V and 0 bases from J, leaving 10 bases between. Looked up from germline, CDR1 is WSHSY and CDR2 is SAAADI.